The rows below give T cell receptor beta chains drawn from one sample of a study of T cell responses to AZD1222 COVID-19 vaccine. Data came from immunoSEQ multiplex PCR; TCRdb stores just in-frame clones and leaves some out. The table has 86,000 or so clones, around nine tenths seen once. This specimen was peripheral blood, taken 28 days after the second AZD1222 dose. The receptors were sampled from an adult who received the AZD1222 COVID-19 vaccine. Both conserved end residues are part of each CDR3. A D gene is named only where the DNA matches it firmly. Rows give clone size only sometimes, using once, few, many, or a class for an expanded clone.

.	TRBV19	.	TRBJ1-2	TGTGCCAGTAGTATTGTGCACAGAGCTAACTATGGCTACACCTTC	CASSIVHRANYGYTF
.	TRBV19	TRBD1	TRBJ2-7	TGTGCCAGTAGTACGGACAGGGGGATCTCCTACGAGCAGTACTTC	CASSTDRGISYEQYF
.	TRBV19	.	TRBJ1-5	TGTGCCAGTAGTCCCTATGGCAGAATCAATCAGCCCCAGCATTTT	CASSPYGRINQPQHF
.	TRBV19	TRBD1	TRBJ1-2	TGTGCCAGTACCAACAGGGGCTATGGCTACACCTTC	CASTNRGYGYTF
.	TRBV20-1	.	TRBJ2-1	TGCAGTGCTAGAGACTCGAATGAGCAGTTCTTC	CSARDSNEQFF
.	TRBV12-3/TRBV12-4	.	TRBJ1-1	TGTGCCACCCAGGATGTCCGGGGTTTCTTT	CATQDVRGFF
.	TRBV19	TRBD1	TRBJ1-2	TGTGCCAGTAGTCAAGACAGGGGTCGGTATGGCTACACCTTC	CASSQDRGRYGYTF
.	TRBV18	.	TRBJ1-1	TGTGCCAGCTCACCACCGTCGGGGGCGCGGGGTGGAACTGAAGCTTTCTTT	CASSPPSGARGGTEAFF
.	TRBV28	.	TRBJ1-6	TGTGCCACCGGTGCCGGCAATTCACCCCTCCACTTT	CATGAGNSPLHF
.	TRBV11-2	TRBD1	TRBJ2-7	TGTGCCAGCAGCTTCCTGACAGGGTACCACGAGCAGTACTTC	CASSFLTGYHEQYF
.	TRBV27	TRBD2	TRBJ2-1	TGTGCCAGCAGTTTCCGCCGCCGGGCGGGAGTAATTGCTGAGCAGTTCTTC	CASSFRRRAGVIAEQFF
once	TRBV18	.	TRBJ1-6	TGTGCCAGCTCACCTTCGACGGCTTTAAATTCACCCCTCCACTTT	CASSPSTALNSPLHF
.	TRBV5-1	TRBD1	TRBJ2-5	TGCGCCAGCAGCCAACTGGACAGGGGAGGAACCCAGTACTTC	CASSQLDRGGTQYF
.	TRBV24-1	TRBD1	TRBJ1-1	TGTGCCACCAGCCCGACAGGGCGGAACACTGAAGCTTTCTTT	CATSPTGRNTEAFF
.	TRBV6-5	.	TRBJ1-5	TGTGCCAGCAGTTTACAGGGCAATCAGCCCCAGCATTTT	CASSLQGNQPQHF
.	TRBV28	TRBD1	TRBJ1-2	TGTGCCAGCACCGAAATGGGACAGAATAATAGAGACTACACCTTC	CASTEMGQNNRDYTF
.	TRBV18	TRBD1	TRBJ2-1	TGTGCCAGCTCACCGTGGACAGGGGTCTACAATGAGCAGTTCTTC	CASSPWTGVYNEQFF
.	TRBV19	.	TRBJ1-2	TGTGCCAGTAGTGGCAACTTCTATGGCTACACCTTC	CASSGNFYGYTF
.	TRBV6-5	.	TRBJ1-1	TGTGCCAGCAGTTACGGGGTTACTGGGGGCAACACTGAAGCTTTCTTT	CASSYGVTGGNTEAFF
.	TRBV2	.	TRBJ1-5	TGTGCCAGCAGTGAAGGTCAGAATATACAGCCCCAGCATTTT	CASSEGQNIQPQHF
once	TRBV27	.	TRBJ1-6	TGTGCCAGCAAAAGGACAGCGGGGTACAATTCACCCCTCCACTTT	CASKRTAGYNSPLHF
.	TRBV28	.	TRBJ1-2	TGTGCCAGCAGGGTCACAGGGACCTCCAACTATGGCTACACCTTC	CASRVTGTSNYGYTF
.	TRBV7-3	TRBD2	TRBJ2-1	TGTGCCAGCAGCTTAGCGGGAGAGGTGGGGCAGTTCTTC	CASSLAGEVGQFF
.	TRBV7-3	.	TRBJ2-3	TGTGCCAGCAGCTTAAATCAGAGAGATACGCAGTATTTT	CASSLNQRDTQYF
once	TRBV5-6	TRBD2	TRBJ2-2	TGTGCCAGCAGCTTGTTAGTGGGAGGGCCGATCACCGGGGAGCTGTTTTTT	CASSLLVGGPITGELFF
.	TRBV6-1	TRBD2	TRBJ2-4	TGTGCCAGCAGTGAAGCTAGCGGGGGGGCCAACATTCAGTACTTC	CASSEASGGANIQYF